Following are 26 T cell receptor beta chains from one sample sequenced in a study of blood T cells in healthy people across ages. With a J-beta primer mix and a sample-barcoded 5' primer, a second PCR ran about 6 to 11 cycles. One entry per CDR3 protein results from TCRdb running MiXCR on the 5' RACE reads. The sample holds some 900,000 distinct CDR3 sequences, 25% to 30% seen once. Sequencing used blood. Receptors originate from a woman older than 75 in good health.

This clonotype appeared many times. The rearrangement links TRBV2 to TRBJ2-1, with D unclear. The CDR3 sequence is 11 residues long. The ends were cut back, 8 bases at V and 9 bases at J, with 11 bases in the middle. The germline gives CDR1 SNHLY, CDR2 FYNNEI. This CDR3 reads CASGVTGEQFF. In DNA, the CDR3 is TGTGCCAGCGGGGTTACGGGTGAGCAGTTCTTC.

This clonotype was found a few times. V is TRBV20-1 and J is TRBJ1-4, with D perhaps TRBD1 (5 bases). Germline V CDR1 and CDR2: DFQATT, SNEGSKA (reference sequence). V was clipped by 3 bases and J by 0 bases, with 11 bases between them. The CDR3 runs 15 residues. Here the CDR3 DNA reads TGCAGTGCTAGCGGGGCGGTAGCAACTAATGAAAAACTGTTTTTT. It codes for CSASGAVATNEKLFF.

This clonotype was counted at least ten times. The V call is TRBV7-2, the J call TRBJ2-7, with D perhaps TRBD2 (6 bases). This CDR3 comprises 13 residues. Germline V gene sequence: CDR1 SGHTA, CDR2 FQGNSA. Between the trimmed V and J ends, which lost 1 base and 6 bases, there was a span of 10 bases. Written as DNA, the CDR3 is TGTGCCAGCAGCTTAGTACGGGGAGGCGAGCAGTACTTC. This sequence encodes CASSLVRGGEQYF.

The rearrangement joins TRBV2 to TRBJ2-5, with 9 bases fitting TRBD1. After removal of 6 bases from V and 5 bases from J, the junction contained 10 bases not matched to a gene. This CDR3 contains 15 residues. CDR1 SNHLY and CDR2 FYNNEI come from the germline V gene. The CDR3 spells CASRGDRARTETQYF. In nucleotides, the CDR3 is TGTGCCAGCAGGGGGGACAGGGCCAGGACGGAGACCCAGTACTTC.

J is TRBJ1-2 and V is TRBV2; 8 bases agree with TRBD1. CDR3 length equals 15 residues. The germline V gene has CDR1 SNHLY and CDR2 FYNNEI. After removal of 7 bases from V and 3 bases from J, the junction contained 10 bases not matched to a gene. The CDR3 DNA reads TGTGCCAGCACCCTAGGGCAGGGGGCATACTATGGCTACACCTTC. It specifies CASTLGQGAYYGYTF.

This clonotype was observed at least ten times. The chain recombines TRBV7-9 with TRBJ2-5, with 7 bases matching TRBD2. Germline V gives CDR1 SEHNR, CDR2 FQNEAQ (reference sequence). The V and J ends lost 0 bases and 5 bases, in that order; junction bases with no gene match: 12. The CDR3 is made up of 17 amino acids. CDR3 residues: CASSLAVVREGTETQYF. Written as DNA, the CDR3 is TGTGCCAGCAGCTTAGCGGTAGTCAGGGAGGGTACGGAGACCCAGTACTTC.

This clonotype was found many times. V gene TRBV6-2 or TRBV6-3 combines with J gene TRBJ2-1; TRBD2 matches 12 bases. Per the germline V gene, CDR1 is MNHEY and CDR2 is SVGEGT. Trimming at V came to 6 bases and at J to 1 base, leaving 10 bases not matched to a gene. CDR3 size: 18 residues. The CDR3 region has the DNA TGTGCCAGCAGAGCGACTAGCGGGGGAATAAGTTCCTACAATGAGCAGTTCTTC. Translating it yields CASRATSGGISSYNEQFF.

The sample holds a few counts of this clonotype. This chain uses TRBV2 with TRBJ1-4; D remains unclear. The germline gives CDR1 SNHLY, CDR2 FYNNEI. This CDR3 spans 14 amino acids. The V end lost 1 base, the J end lost 5 bases, and 8 bases lay between the germline ends. CDR3 amino acids: CASSEGVLNEKLFF. The CDR3 bases are TGTGCCAGCAGTGAAGGGGTCTTAAATGAAAAACTGTTTTTT.

This clonotype showed up many times. V gene TRBV12-3 or TRBV12-4 combines with J gene TRBJ1-2, with D perhaps matching TRBD1 (6 bases). This CDR3 is 13 amino acids long. V lost 6 bases and J 5 bases, leaving 13 bases between the germline ends. CDR3 nucleotides: TGTGCCAGCAGCCAAACAGGGTGGTATGGCTACACCTTC. It is translated as CASSQTGWYGYTF.

This clonotype was detected many times. The chain has TRBV5-5 and TRBJ2-1; TRBD2 agrees at 11 bases. The germline V gene encodes CDR1 SGHKS and CDR2 YYEKEE (reference sequence). CDR3 length: 18 residues. V was pared by 2 bases and J by 8 bases, with 15 bases of the junction left unmatched. CDR3 in DNA: TGTGCCAGCAGCTTTTCGGCTAGCGGGGGGACACCCACCTATGAGCAGTTCTTC. Its translation is CASSFSASGGTPTYEQFF.

The V gene is TRBV30, the J gene TRBJ2-1; 7 bases line up with TRBD1. V shed 4 bases and J 8 bases; nucleotides not matched to a gene: 17. This CDR3 has 16 residues. The germline CDR1 and CDR2 sequences are GTSNPN and SVGIG (reference sequence). The CDR3, as DNA: TGTGCCTGGACTCGAGACCCCGGGACAGTTTACGATGAGCAGTTCTTC. Encoded protein: CAWTRDPGTVYDEQFF.

In this sample, this clonotype turned up many times. The genes are TRBV20-1 and TRBJ2-1; 7 bases match TRBD1. Germline CDR1 reads DFQATT; CDR2 reads SNEGSKA (reference sequence). V shed 2 bases, J shed 3 bases, and the junction held 7 bases outside the gene matches. CDR3 size: 15 residues. CDR3 loop: CSARNPGGNYNEQFF. The CDR3, as DNA: TGCAGTGCTAGAAATCCAGGGGGTAACTACAATGAGCAGTTCTTC.

Comments on this clonotype: A much larger clone lies a single base off, so this may be a read error. The V and J genes are TRBV9 and TRBJ1-5; D unclear. The CDR3 has 13 amino acids. Per the germline V gene, CDR1 is SGDLS and CDR2 is YYNGEE. Trimming removed 0 bases at V and 6 bases at J, with 7 bases between. For the CDR3, the DNA is TGTGCCAGCAGCGTAGGAGGACGTCAGCCCCAGCATTTT. This translates into CASSVGGRQPQHF.

The sample holds many counts of this clonotype. The chain uses TRBV20-1 and TRBJ2-7; possibly TRBD2 for D (6 bases). Trimming removed 5 bases at V and 3 bases at J, with 11 bases between. Germline V lookup: CDR1 DFQATT, CDR2 SNEGSKA (reference sequence). The CDR3 totals 12 residues. CDR3: CSAWDSSYEQYF. CDR3 in DNA: TGCAGTGCTTGGGACTCCAGCTACGAGCAGTACTTC.

This clonotype has more than one count but fewer than ten. CDR3 nucleotides: TGTGCCTGGAGGGCTAACCAGGGAACCGGGGAGCTGTTTTTT. Translating gives CAWRANQGTGELFF. The chain uses TRBV30 and TRBJ2-2; possible D gene TRBD1, 5 bases. Germline assignment: CDR1 GTSNPN and CDR2 SVGIG (reference sequence). Trimming left V 3 bases short and J 5 bases short, with 13 bases between. The CDR3 extends over 14 amino acids.

A few counts support this clonotype. This clone may be a read error of a much larger clone one base away. The rearrangement joins TRBV12-3 or TRBV12-4 to TRBJ2-1; D is unclear. V lost 1 base and J lost 8, with 18 bases in between. CDR3 size: 16 residues. The CDR3: CASSLERLVVVDEQFF. The CDR3 nucleotides are TGTGCCAGCAGTTTAGAGAGGCTAGTTGTCGTCGATGAGCAGTTCTTC.

This clonotype appeared a few times. This chain uses TRBV29-1 with TRBJ2-1, with TRBD2 as a possible D gene (7 bases). Germline loops: CDR1 SQVTM, CDR2 ANQGSEA. Trimming shortened V by 5 bases and J by 0 bases, and 17 bases separated the two germline ends. CDR3 length equals 16 residues. The DNA for the CDR3 is TGCAGCGTTCTTGGGGGGGGGGGGCTCTCCTACAATGAGCAGTTCTTC. This translates into CSVLGGGGLSYNEQFF.

This clonotype occurred many times. The V call is TRBV11-2, the J call TRBJ2-1; TRBD1 might be the D (6 bases). Germline CDR1 is SGHAT and CDR2 is FQNNGV. This CDR3 comprises 16 residues. V shed 4 bases and J shed 0 bases, with 13 bases lying between them. CDR3 nucleotides: TGTGCCAGCAGCTCCCAGGGGATCAGCTCCTACAATGAGCAGTTCTTC. Encoded protein: CASSSQGISSYNEQFF.

V and J are TRBV6-2 or TRBV6-3 and TRBJ2-2; D is perhaps TRBD2 (6 bases). CDR3 size: 14 residues. Trimming cost V 6 bases and J 1 base, with 9 bases left between them. Looked up from germline, CDR1 is MNHEY and CDR2 is SVGEGT. CDR3 in DNA: TGTGCCAGCAGGTGGGGGGTGAACACCGGGGAGCTGTTTTTT. Its protein product is CASRWGVNTGELFF.

This clonotype was counted many times. The V call is TRBV20-1, the J call TRBJ2-1; D is unclear. The CDR3 is 16 residues long. Germline V CDR1 and CDR2: DFQATT, SNEGSKA (reference sequence). Trimming took 1 base from V and 0 from J, leaving 13 bases between them. CDR3 sequence (DNA): TGCAGTGCTAGAGCCAGTGCTACGAGCTCCTACAATGAGCAGTTCTTC. Protein: CSARASATSSYNEQFF.

This clonotype was observed a few times. The chain employs TRBV15 and TRBJ2-4; a weak D match, TRBD2 (6 bases). Germline lookup yields CDR1 LNHNV and CDR2 YYDKDF (reference sequence). Trimming stripped 7 bases from V and 13 bases from J, with 26 bases between. This CDR3 spans 15 amino acids. DNA for the CDR3: TGTGCCACCACCGGGAGACAAACTACCTACAATGAGCAGTACTTC. This gives the protein CATTGRQTTYNEQYF.

The sample holds many counts of this clonotype. The chain carries TRBV20-1 and TRBJ1-4; 9 nucleotides match TRBD1. CDR3 length: 14 residues. The junction had 9 bases not matched to a gene; V was cut back by 5 bases and J by 8 bases. Germline CDR1 and CDR2: DFQATT and SNEGSKA (reference sequence). The CDR3 here is CSAAKTGGVEKLFF. The DNA of the CDR3 is TGCAGTGCTGCCAAGACAGGGGGAGTAGAAAAACTGTTTTTT.

This clonotype was detected many times. The chain combines TRBV21-1 with TRBJ2-7; no check of the table's D call, TRBD1, against the DNA was made. TRBV21-1 is deemed a pseudogene. The CDR3 extends over 14 amino acids. Written as DNA, the CDR3 is TGTGCCATCCCGTGGGGCAGCGAACCCTACGAGCAGTACTTC. Translation: CAIPWGSEPYEQYF.

J is TRBJ1-2 and V is TRBV20-1, with D tentatively TRBD1 (6 bases). The V and J ends lost 6 bases and 2 bases respectively, with 19 bases between them. Germline loops: CDR1 DFQATT, CDR2 SNEGSKA (reference sequence). This CDR3 comprises 15 residues. The CDR3 DNA reads as TGCAGTGCAAGACAGGATACCCTTATGAACTATGGCTACACCTTC. Translated, it gives CSARQDTLMNYGYTF.

This clonotype was seen ten or more times. This sequence joins TRBV15 and TRBJ2-6, with TRBD2 identical over 9 bases. CDR3 length: 18 amino acids. The germline gives CDR1 LNHNV, CDR2 YYDKDF (reference sequence). Trimming took 7 bases from V and 0 from J; bases not matched to a gene: 10. The CDR3 region is CATMEGLALASGANVLTF. The CDR3 nucleotides read TGTGCCACCATGGAGGGACTAGCCCTAGCCTCTGGGGCCAACGTCCTGACTTTC. The full variable domain, with the rest looked up from reference TRBV15 and TRBJ2-6, is DAMVIQNPRYQVTQFGKPVTLSCSQTLNHNVMYWYQQKSSQAPKLLFHYYDKDFNNEADTPDNFQSRRPNTSFCFLDIRSPGLGDTAMYLCATMEGLALASGANVLTFGAGSRLTVL.

This clonotype appeared many times. V usage is TRBV20-1 and J usage is TRBJ2-7, with D tentatively TRBD1 (5 bases). This CDR3 region has 13 residues. V was clipped by 4 bases and J by 0 bases, with 10 bases between them. Looked up from germline, CDR1 is DFQATT and CDR2 is SNEGSKA (reference sequence). In nucleotides, the CDR3 is TGCAGTGCTACGACAGCCTCCTCCTACGAGCAGTACTTC. It encodes CSATTASSYEQYF.